This T cell receptor beta chain is drawn from a study of blood T cell repertoires in COVID-19. Study-level background: PBMCs, B-cell-depleted T cells, or T cells were the source of the cDNA or gDNA that made up the material.

The CDR3 sequence is 12 residues long. V dropped 4 bases and J dropped 7 bases, with 10 bases sitting between them. Per germline, CDR1 MGHDK and CDR2 SYGVNS. Sequenced by immunoSEQ multiplex PCR; TCRdb stores in-frame clones only, minus some. There are about 68,000 clones in the sample; almost 85% occur only once, and around 23% lies in the top ten. Specimen: peripheral blood. This chain uses TRBV25-1 with TRBJ1-1; a possible D gene is TRBD1 (5 bases). The TCR was taken from a man in his forties or fifties with acute or convalescent COVID-19. The CDR3 reads CASSGRGGEAFF. In nucleotides, the CDR3 is TGTGCCAGCAGTGGGAGGGGTGGTGAAGCTTTCTTT.